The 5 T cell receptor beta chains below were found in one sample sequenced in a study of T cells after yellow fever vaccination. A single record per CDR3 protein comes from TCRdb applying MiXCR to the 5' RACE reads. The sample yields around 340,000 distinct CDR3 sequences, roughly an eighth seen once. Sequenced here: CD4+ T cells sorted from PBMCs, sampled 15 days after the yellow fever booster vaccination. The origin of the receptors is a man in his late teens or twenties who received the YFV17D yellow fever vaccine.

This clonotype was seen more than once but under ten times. CDR3 nucleotide sequence: TGTGCCAGCAAACAGCCGGGAACTGGGGCCAACGTCCTGACTTTC. Translating gives CASKQPGTGANVLTF. The chain is built from TRBV6-5 and TRBJ2-6; D might be TRBD2 (5 bases). CDR3 size: 15 residues. Deletions cut 7 bases from V and 2 bases from J, with 12 bases between. Germline V gene sequence: CDR1 MNHEY, CDR2 SVGAGI.

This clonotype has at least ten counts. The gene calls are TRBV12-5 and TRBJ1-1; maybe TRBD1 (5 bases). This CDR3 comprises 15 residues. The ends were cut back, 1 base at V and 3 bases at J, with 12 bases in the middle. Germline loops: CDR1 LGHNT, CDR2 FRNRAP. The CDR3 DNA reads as TGTGCTAGTGGTTTGGCCCGGGGGGAAGACACTGAAGCTTTCTTT. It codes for CASGLARGEDTEAFF. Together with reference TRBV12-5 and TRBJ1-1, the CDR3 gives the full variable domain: DARVTQTPRHKVTEMGQEVTMRCQPILGHNTVFWYRQTMMQGLELLAYFRNRAPLDDSGMPKDRFSAEMPDATLATLKIQPSEPRDSAVYFCASGLARGEDTEAFFGQGTRLTVV.

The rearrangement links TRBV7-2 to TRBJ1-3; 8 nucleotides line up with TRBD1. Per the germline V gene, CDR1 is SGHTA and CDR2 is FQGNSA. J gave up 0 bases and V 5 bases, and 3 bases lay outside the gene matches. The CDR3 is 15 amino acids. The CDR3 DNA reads TGTGCCAGCAGCCGGGACAGGAGCTCTGGAAACACCATATATTTT. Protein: CASSRDRSSGNTIYF.

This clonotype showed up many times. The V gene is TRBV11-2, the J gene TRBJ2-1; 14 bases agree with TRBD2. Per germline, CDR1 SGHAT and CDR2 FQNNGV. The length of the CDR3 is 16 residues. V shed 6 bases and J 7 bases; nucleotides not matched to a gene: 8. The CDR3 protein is CASRPTSGGALNEQFF. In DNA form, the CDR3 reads TGTGCCAGCAGACCGACTAGCGGGGGGGCTTTGAATGAGCAGTTCTTC.

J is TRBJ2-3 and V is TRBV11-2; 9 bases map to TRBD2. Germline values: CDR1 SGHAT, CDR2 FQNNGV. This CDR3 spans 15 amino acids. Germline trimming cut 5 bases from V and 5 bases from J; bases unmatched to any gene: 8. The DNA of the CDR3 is TGTGCCAGCAGCCCCTGGGCGGGGGGGAAAGATACGCAGTATTTT. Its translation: CASSPWAGGKDTQYF.